These T cell receptor beta chains were read from a single sample in a study of glioma-infiltrating T cells. MiXCR, applied by TCRdb to the multiplex PCR reads, yields one record per CDR3 protein. The table records more than 95,000 distinct CDR3 sequences, 20% to 25% of them present only once. The material sequenced was glioma tissue, nonneoplastic brain tissue, or PBMCs (not recorded which). All receptors come from a human donor with low-grade glioma or glioblastoma, undergoing nonglioma brain surgery, or in good health (not recorded which). Each CDR3 is given with its conserved first and last residue. D genes are given only for firm matches. Not every row has a clone size; where given, it reads once, few, many or a size class.

clone size,J gene,V gene,D gene,CDR3 DNA,CDR3 protein
many,TRBJ1-1,TRBV27,.,TGTGCCAGCAGTTCTTCCGGGACACTTGAAGCTTTCTTT,CASSSSGTLEAFF
many,TRBJ2-1,TRBV19,.,TGTGCCAGTAGAAGACAGACTCCTTCCTACAATGAGCAGTTCTTC,CASRRQTPSYNEQFF
many,TRBJ2-5,TRBV6-1,.,TGTGCCAGCAGTCCACGAGGAACCCAAGAGACCCAGTACTTC,CASSPRGTQETQYF
many,TRBJ2-3,TRBV28,TRBD1,TGTGCCAGCCTTATTGGGGGACAGGGATTAGATACGCAGTATTTT,CASLIGGQGLDTQYF
few,TRBJ1-6,TRBV12-3/TRBV12-4,TRBD1,TGTGCCAGCAGTCCATCTCCTTACAGGGGGCAGAATTCACCCCTCCACTTT,CASSPSPYRGQNSPLHF
many,TRBJ2-3,TRBV19,TRBD1,TGTGCCAGTAGTTTCGACGGAAGACAGGGTAACGCAGATACGCAGTATTTT,CASSFDGRQGNADTQYF
.,TRBJ1-1,TRBV14,.,TGTGCCAGCAGCCAAGGAGCAGGCCGTCCTTTATACACTGAAGCTTTCTTT,CASSQGAGRPLYTEAFF
many,TRBJ2-5,TRBV7-2,.,TGTGCCAGCAGCTTAGCCTGGGACTTGCAAGAGACCCAGTACTTC,CASSLAWDLQETQYF
many,TRBJ1-1,TRBV18,.,TGTGCCAGCTCACCTGACAGGACTAACACTGAAGCTTTCTTT,CASSPDRTNTEAFF
many,TRBJ2-3,TRBV24-1,.,TGTGCCACCAGTGATTCTACAGATACGCAGTATTTT,CATSDSTDTQYF
many,TRBJ2-7,TRBV6-1,.,TGTGCCAGCAGTAGAGACGGGGTCTACGAGCAGTACTTC,CASSRDGVYEQYF
many,TRBJ1-5,TRBV2,.,TGTGCCAGCAGTGATTTCCCGGCAGGGGATCAGCCCCAGCATTTT,CASSDFPAGDQPQHF
many,TRBJ2-1,TRBV25-1,.,TGTGCCAGCCACCAGAGCTCCTACAATGAGCAGTTCTTC,CASHQSSYNEQFF
many,TRBJ2-7,TRBV20-1,TRBD2,TGCAGTAACGTAGGGGCGGGAGGAAGCTACGAGCAGTACTTC,CSNVGAGGSYEQYF
.,TRBJ2-3,TRBV11-2,.,TGTGCCAGCAGCTTAGATGGGAGCCCTAGCACAGATACGCAGTATTTT,CASSLDGSPSTDTQYF
.,TRBJ2-1,TRBV11-2,TRBD2,TGTGCCAGCAGAAGAAATAGCGGGAGGGGGTACAATGAGCAGTTCTTC,CASRRNSGRGYNEQFF
many,TRBJ2-3,TRBV7-9,.,TGTGCCAGCAGCTTCTCCAACTCGGGCACAGATACGCAGTATTTT,CASSFSNSGTDTQYF
few,TRBJ2-2,TRBV5-4,.,TGTGCCAGCAGCTTGGGTACAAGGGACACCGGGGAGCTGTTTTTT,CASSLGTRDTGELFF
many,TRBJ2-3,TRBV20-1,TRBD2,TGCAGTGCTAGAGGCCCTAGCGGGAGAACAGATACGCAGTATTTT,CSARGPSGRTDTQYF
.,TRBJ1-1,TRBV5-4,.,TGTGCCAGCAGCTTCAGTAGGCGGGGACACTTTCTTGAAGCTTTCTTT,CASSFSRRGHFLEAFF
many,TRBJ1-1,TRBV5-4,TRBD1,TGTGCCAGCAGCCGAGGGACAGAGCTGAACACTGAAGCTTTCTTT,CASSRGTELNTEAFF
few,TRBJ1-2,TRBV12-3/TRBV12-4,.,TGTGCCAGCAGCCGAGAACAGGGTTCGACCGGCTACACCTTC,CASSREQGSTGYTF
.,TRBJ2-3,TRBV12-3/TRBV12-4,.,TGTGCCAGCAGTTTAGCGGCCAGGGGCGCAACAGATACGCAGTATTTT,CASSLAARGATDTQYF
.,TRBJ2-5,TRBV5-1,.,TGCGCCAGCAGCTTCGCCACGGGACTCCAAGATACCCAGTACTTC,CASSFATGLQDTQYF
.,TRBJ2-3,TRBV6-4,.,TGTGCCAGCAGTGACACTAACGGGAGTGCAAATACGCAGTATTTT,CASSDTNGSANTQYF
few,TRBJ2-1,TRBV29-1,.,TGCAGCCCTATCTCCAATGAGCAGTTCTTC,CSPISNEQFF
.,TRBJ2-7,TRBV13,.,TGTGCCAGCAGCTTAGGCCAACCTATCTACGAGCAGTACTTC,CASSLGQPIYEQYF
many,TRBJ2-7,TRBV7-9,.,TGTGCCAGCAGCGCTGTCCTCTCCTACGAGCAGTACTTC,CASSAVLSYEQYF
many,TRBJ2-3,TRBV20-1,.,TGCAGTGCTACCGGGTCCCACGATACGCAGTATTTT,CSATGSHDTQYF
few,TRBJ2-3,TRBV5-4,.,TGTGCCAGCAGCTGGCCGGGGGGCACAGATACGCAGTATTTT,CASSWPGGTDTQYF
few,TRBJ2-3,TRBV9,TRBD2,TGTGCCAGCAGCGTGCTAGCGGGAGGGCCGGCAGATACGCAGTATTTT,CASSVLAGGPADTQYF
many,TRBJ1-2,TRBV6-1,.,TGTGCCAGCAGCCTACTTGGCCCTTACGACGGCTACACCTTC,CASSLLGPYDGYTF
.,TRBJ1-6,TRBV29-1,.,TGCAGCGTTAGGGACCCCAATTCACCCCTCCACTTT,CSVRDPNSPLHF
few,TRBJ2-1,TRBV5-1,TRBD2,TGCGCCAGTAAGAGCGGGAGGGACTACAATGAGCAGTTCTTC,CASKSGRDYNEQFF
many,TRBJ2-7,TRBV28,TRBD1,TGTGCCAGCAGGTTACAGGGGGCCCGCTCCTACGAGCAGTACTTC,CASRLQGARSYEQYF
many,TRBJ1-5,TRBV7-9,.,TGTGCCAGCAGCTTAGGGAATCAGCCCCAGCATTTT,CASSLGNQPQHF
few,TRBJ1-2,TRBV5-1,.,TGCGCCAGCAGCTTGGACACCCGCTATGGCTACACCTTC,CASSLDTRYGYTF
many,TRBJ2-7,TRBV4-1,.,TGCGCCAGCAGCCAAGTTTTAGACGGCTACGAGCAGTACTTC,CASSQVLDGYEQYF
few,TRBJ2-5,TRBV2,TRBD2,TGTGCCAGCAGTCCAAGCTATTCGACTAGCGGGAGGGAGACCCAGTACTTC,CASSPSYSTSGRETQYF
many,TRBJ2-7,TRBV4-1,TRBD2,TGCGCCGCCCAGAGGGGGATAGCGGGAGGTTCCTACGAGCAGTACTTC,CAAQRGIAGGSYEQYF